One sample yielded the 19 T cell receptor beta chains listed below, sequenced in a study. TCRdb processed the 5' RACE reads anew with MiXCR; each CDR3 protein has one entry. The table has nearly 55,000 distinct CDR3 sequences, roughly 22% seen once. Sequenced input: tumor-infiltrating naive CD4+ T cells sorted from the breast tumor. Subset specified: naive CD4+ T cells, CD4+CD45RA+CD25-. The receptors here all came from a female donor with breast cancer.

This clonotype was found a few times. The DNA of the CDR3 is TGTGCCACCTGCGGGGACGCAAACAATGAGCAGTTCTTC. The encoded protein is CATCGDANNEQFF. The chain has TRBV24-1 and TRBJ2-1; possible D gene TRBD2, 6 bases. Germline lookup yields CDR1 KGHDR and CDR2 SFDVKD. This CDR3 is 13 amino acids long. V shed 9 bases and J shed 5 bases, with 13 bases lying between them.

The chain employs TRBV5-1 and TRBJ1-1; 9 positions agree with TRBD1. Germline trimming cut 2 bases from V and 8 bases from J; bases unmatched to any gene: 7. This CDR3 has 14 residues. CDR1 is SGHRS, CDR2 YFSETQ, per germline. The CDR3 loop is CASSFTPGQGEAFF. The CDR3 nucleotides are TGCGCCAGCAGCTTTACTCCGGGACAGGGAGAAGCTTTCTTT.

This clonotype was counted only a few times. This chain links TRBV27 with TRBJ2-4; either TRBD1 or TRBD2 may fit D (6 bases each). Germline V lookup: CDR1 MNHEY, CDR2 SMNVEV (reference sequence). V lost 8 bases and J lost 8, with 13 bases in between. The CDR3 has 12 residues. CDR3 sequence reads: CASAVGGDIQYF. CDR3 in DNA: TGTGCCAGCGCCGTGGGGGGCGACATTCAGTACTTC.

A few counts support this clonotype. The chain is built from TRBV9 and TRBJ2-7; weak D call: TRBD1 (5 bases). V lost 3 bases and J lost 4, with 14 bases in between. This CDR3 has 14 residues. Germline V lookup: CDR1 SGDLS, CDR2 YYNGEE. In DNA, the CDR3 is TGTGCCAGCAGCGCCGGAATGCAGGGATACGAGCAGTACTTC. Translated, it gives CASSAGMQGYEQYF.

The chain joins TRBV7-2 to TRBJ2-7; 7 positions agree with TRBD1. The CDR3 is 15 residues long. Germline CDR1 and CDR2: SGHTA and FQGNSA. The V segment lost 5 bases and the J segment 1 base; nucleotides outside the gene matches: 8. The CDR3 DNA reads TGTGCCAGCAGCCAGCGACAGGGAATTTCCTACGAGCAGTACTTC. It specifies CASSQRQGISYEQYF.

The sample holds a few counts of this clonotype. CDR3 region: CASSSRGPYQPQHF. The DNA of the CDR3 is TGTGCCAGCAGCTCTAGGGGGCCCTATCAGCCCCAGCATTTT. The J gene is TRBJ1-5, the V gene TRBV7-8, with TRBD1 matching 7 bases. CDR1 and CDR2 (germline): SGHVS, FQNEAQ. Unmatched junction bases numbered 5, after V lost 4 bases and J lost 5 bases. The CDR3 is 14 amino acids.

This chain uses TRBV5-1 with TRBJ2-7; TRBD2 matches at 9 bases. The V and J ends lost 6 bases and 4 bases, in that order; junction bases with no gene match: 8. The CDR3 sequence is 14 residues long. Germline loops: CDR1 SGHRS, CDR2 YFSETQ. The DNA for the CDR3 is TGCGCCAGCAAGAGGGATAGCGGGAGTTACGAGCAGTACTTC. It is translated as CASKRDSGSYEQYF. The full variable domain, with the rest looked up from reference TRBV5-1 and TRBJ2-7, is KAGVTQTPRYLIKTRGQQVTLSCSPISGHRSVSWYQQTPGQGLQFLFEYFSETQRNKGNFPGRFSGRQFSNSRSEMNVSTLELGDSALYLCASKRDSGSYEQYFGPGTRLTVT.

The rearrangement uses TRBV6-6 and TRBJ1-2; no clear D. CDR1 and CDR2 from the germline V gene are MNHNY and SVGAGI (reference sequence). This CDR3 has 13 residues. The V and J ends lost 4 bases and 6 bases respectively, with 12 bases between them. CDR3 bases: TGTGCCAGCAGTTTCCCGACGCGAAATGGCTACACCTTC. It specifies CASSFPTRNGYTF.

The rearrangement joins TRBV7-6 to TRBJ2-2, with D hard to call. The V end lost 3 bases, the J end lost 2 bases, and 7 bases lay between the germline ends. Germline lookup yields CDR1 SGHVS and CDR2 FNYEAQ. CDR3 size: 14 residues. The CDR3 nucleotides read TGTGCCAGCAGCTTGACTGGCAACACCGGGGAGCTGTTTTTT. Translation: CASSLTGNTGELFF.

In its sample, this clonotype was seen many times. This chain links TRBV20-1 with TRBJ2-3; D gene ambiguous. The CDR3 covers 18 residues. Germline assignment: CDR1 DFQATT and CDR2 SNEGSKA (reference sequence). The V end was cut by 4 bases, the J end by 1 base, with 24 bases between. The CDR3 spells CSATPILGSGARTDTQYF. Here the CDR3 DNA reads TGCAGTGCTACTCCTATCTTAGGATCGGGCGCTCGCACAGATACGCAGTATTTT.

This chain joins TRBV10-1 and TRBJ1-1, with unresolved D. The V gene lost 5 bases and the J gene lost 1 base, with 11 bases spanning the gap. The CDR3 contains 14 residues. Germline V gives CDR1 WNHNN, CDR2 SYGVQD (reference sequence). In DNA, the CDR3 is TGCGCCAGCAGTCACCGGGTTACGAACACTGAAGCTTTCTTT. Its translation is CASSHRVTNTEAFF.

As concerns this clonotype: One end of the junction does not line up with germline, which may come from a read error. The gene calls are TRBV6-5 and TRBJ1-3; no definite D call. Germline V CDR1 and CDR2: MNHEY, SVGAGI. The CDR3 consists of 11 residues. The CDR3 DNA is TGTGCCGGCAGTTTAGAAAACACCATATATTTT. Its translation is CAGSLENTIYF.

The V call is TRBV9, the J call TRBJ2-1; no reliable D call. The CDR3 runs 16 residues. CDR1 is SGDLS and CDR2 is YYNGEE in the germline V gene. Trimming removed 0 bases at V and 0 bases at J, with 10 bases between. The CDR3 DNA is TGTGCCAGCAGCGTAGGCCCCCATCACTCCTACAATGAGCAGTTCTTC. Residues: CASSVGPHHSYNEQFF. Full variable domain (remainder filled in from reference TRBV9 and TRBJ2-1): DSGVTQTPKHLITATGQRVTLRCSPRSGDLSVYWYQQSLDQGLQFLIQYYNGEERAKGNILERFSAQQFPDLHSELNLSSLELGDSALYFCASSVGPHHSYNEQFFGPGTRLTVL.

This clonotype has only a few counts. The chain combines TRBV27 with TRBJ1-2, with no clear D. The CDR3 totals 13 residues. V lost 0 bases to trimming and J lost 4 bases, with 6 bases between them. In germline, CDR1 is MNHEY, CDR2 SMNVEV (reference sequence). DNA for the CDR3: TGTGCCAGCAGTTTATCGGGCAGCTATGGCTACACCTTC. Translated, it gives CASSLSGSYGYTF.

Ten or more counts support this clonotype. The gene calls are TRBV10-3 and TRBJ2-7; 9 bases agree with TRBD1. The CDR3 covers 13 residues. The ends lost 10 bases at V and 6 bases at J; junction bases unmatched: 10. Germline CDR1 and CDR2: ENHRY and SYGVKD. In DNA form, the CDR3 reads TGTGCCACATCACCGGGACAGGGTATCGAGCAGTACTTC. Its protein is CATSPGQGIEQYF.

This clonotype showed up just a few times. CDR3 amino acids: CASSLVGAKNIQYF. CDR3 coding DNA: TGTGCCAGCAGCTTAGTGGGGGCCAAAAACATTCAGTACTTC. V gene TRBV7-2 combines with J gene TRBJ2-4; the D is unclear. The germline gives CDR1 SGHTA, CDR2 FQGNSA. The V end was cut by 1 base, the J end by 1 base, with 5 bases between. This CDR3 spans 14 amino acids. Full variable domain (rest looked up from reference TRBV7-2 and TRBJ2-4): GAGVSQSPSNKVTEKGKDVELRCDPISGHTALYWYRQSLGQGLEFLIYFQGNSAPDKSGLPSDRFSAERTGGSVSTLTIQRTQQEDSAVYLCASSLVGAKNIQYFGAGTRLSVL.

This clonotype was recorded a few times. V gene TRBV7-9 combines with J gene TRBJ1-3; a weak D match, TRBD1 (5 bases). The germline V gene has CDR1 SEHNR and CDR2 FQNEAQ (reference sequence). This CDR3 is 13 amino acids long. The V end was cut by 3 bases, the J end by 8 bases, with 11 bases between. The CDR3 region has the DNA TGTGCCAGCAGCTTTCTGGGGGATCACACCATATATTTT. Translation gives CASSFLGDHTIYF.

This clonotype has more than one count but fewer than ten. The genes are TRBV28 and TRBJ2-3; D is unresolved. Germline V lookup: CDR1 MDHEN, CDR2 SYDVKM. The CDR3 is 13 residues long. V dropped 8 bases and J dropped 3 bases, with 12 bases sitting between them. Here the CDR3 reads CASQAGSTDTQYF. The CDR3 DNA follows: TGTGCCAGCCAAGCCGGGTCGACAGATACGCAGTATTTT.

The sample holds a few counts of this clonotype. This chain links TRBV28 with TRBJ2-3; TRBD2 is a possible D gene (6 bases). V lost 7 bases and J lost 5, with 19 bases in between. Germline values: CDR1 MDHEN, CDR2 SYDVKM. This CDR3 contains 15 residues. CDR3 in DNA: TGTGCCAGCAATCGTAGCGGTCGAATGGTAGATACGCAGTATTTT. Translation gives CASNRSGRMVDTQYF.